This is a list of T cell receptor beta chains from one sample in a study of T cell changes during pregnancy in multiple sclerosis. Generated by immunoSEQ multiplex PCR, the TCRdb table keeps only in-frame clones and is missing some. In the table there are fewer than 55,000 clones, around 91% of which are singletons. The sample here was peripheral blood, taken after pregnancy. These receptors were taken from a female donor in good health, enrolled as a control in a pregnancy study. The CDR3 runs from the conserved cysteine through the conserved F or W. The D gene is left open where the match is weak. A clone size is listed for some rows: how often the clone was seen (once, few, many), or a class if it is expanded.

D | size | J | V | DNA | CDR3
TRBD2 | once | TRBJ2-7 | TRBV12-5 | TGTGCTAGTGGTTTGGCAATAGCGGGCCCGTCGTTGGAGCAGTACTTC | CASGLAIAGPSLEQYF
NA | NA | TRBJ1-6 | TRBV5-1 | TGCGCCAGCAGCGGTCCGGGGAACTCCTATAATTCACCCCTCCACTTT | CASSGPGNSYNSPLHF
NA | NA | TRBJ2-7 | TRBV7-3 | TGTGCCAGCAGCTTAAGGGGCAACCCGGGGGTCTACGAGCAGTACTTC | CASSLRGNPGVYEQYF
NA | few | TRBJ1-1 | TRBV29-1 | TGCAGCATTGTATTTGCGAGAAACACTGAAGCTTTCTTT | CSIVFARNTEAFF
TRBD1 | NA | TRBJ1-2 | TRBV28 | TGTGCCAGCAGTTTACTGGCAGGGGGTCGAAGGGGCGTTCGTTACACCTTC | CASSLLAGGRRGVRYTF
TRBD2 | NA | TRBJ2-5 | TRBV29-1 | TGCAGCAGTCGAGGGGCGGGGGGGGATACGCAGTACTTC | CSSRGAGGDTQYF
NA | NA | TRBJ2-1 | TRBV4-3 | TGCGCCAGCAGCCAGAGGAGCAGGACTGGCTCCTACAATGAGCAGTTCTTC | CASSQRSRTGSYNEQFF
NA | once | TRBJ2-7 | TRBV29-1 | TGCAGCGTTCGGACTGGAAGGGTGGAAGACTTC | CSVRTGRVEDF
TRBD1 | few | TRBJ2-2 | TRBV6-6 | TGTGCCAGCAGTCGACAGGGGAACGCCGGGGAGCTGTTTTTT | CASSRQGNAGELFF
TRBD2 | NA | TRBJ2-7 | TRBV18 | TGTGCCAGCTCACCGGTGCAAGCGGGGGGATCCTACGAGCAGTACTTC | CASSPVQAGGSYEQYF
TRBD1 | NA | TRBJ1-3 | TRBV5-1 | TGCGCCAGCAGCTTAACCGGGACAGGGGTCGGAAACACCATATATTTT | CASSLTGTGVGNTIYF
TRBD2 | once | TRBJ2-7 | TRBV15 | TGTGCCACCAGCGGACCGGGAGGTGCCTACGAGCAGTACTTC | CATSGPGGAYEQYF